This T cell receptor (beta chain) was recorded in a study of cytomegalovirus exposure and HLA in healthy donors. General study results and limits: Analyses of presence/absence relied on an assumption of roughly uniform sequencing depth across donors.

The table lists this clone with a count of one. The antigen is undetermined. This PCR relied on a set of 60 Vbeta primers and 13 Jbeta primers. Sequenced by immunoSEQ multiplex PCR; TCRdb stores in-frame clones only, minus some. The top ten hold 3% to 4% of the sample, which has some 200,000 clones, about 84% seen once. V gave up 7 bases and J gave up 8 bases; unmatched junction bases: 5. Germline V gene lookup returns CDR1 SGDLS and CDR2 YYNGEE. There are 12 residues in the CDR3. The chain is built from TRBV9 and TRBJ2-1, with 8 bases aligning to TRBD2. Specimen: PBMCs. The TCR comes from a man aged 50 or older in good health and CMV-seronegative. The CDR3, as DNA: TGTGCCAGCGGCGGGGGGCTGTATGAGCAGTTCTTC. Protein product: CASGGGLYEQFF.